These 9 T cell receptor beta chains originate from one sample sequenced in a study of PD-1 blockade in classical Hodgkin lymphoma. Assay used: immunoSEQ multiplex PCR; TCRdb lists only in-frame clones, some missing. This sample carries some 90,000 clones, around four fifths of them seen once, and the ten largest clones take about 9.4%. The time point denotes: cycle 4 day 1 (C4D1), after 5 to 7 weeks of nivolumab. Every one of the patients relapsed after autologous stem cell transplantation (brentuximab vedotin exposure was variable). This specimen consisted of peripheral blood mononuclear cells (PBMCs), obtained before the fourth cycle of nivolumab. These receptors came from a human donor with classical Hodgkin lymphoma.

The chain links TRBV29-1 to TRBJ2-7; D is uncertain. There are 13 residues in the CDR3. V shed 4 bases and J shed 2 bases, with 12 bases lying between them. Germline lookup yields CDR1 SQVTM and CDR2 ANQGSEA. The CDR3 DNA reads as TGCAGCGTTGCTGTAGGGATAACCTACGAGCAGTACTTC. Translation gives CSVAVGITYEQYF.

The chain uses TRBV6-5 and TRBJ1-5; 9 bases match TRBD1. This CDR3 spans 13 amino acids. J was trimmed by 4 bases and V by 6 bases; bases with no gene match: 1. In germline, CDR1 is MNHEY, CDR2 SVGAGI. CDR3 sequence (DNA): TGTGCCAGCAGCGGGACAGGGAATCAGCCCCAGCATTTT. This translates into CASSGTGNQPQHF.

The CDR3, as DNA: TGCGCCAGCAGCTTGGATTCAGGAGGAGCTTTCTTT. Encoded protein: CASSLDSGGAFF. The chain recombines TRBV5-1 with TRBJ1-1, with D uncertain. The CDR3 loop spans 12 amino acids. Trimming left V 0 bases short and J 10 bases short, with 10 bases between. Looked up from germline, CDR1 is SGHRS and CDR2 is YFSETQ.

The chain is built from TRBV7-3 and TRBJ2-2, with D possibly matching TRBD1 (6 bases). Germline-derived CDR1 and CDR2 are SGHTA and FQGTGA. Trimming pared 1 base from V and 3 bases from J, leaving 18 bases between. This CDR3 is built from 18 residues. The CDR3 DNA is TGTGCCAGCAGCTTAAATCCTCCCCAACAGGGTTACACCGGGGAGCTGTTTTTT. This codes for CASSLNPPQQGYTGELFF.

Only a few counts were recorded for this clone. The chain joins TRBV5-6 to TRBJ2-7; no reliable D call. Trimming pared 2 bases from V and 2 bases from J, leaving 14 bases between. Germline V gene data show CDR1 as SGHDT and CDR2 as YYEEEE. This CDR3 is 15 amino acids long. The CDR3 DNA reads TGTGCCAGCAGCTTCGACGTAGTGGAAACCTACGAGCAGTACTTC. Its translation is CASSFDVVETYEQYF.

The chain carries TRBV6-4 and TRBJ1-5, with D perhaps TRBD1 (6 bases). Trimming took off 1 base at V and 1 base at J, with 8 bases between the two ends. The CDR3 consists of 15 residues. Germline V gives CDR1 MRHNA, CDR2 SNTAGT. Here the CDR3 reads CASSDLGGSNQPQHF. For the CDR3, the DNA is TGTGCCAGCAGTGACTTAGGGGGGAGCAATCAGCCCCAGCATTTT.

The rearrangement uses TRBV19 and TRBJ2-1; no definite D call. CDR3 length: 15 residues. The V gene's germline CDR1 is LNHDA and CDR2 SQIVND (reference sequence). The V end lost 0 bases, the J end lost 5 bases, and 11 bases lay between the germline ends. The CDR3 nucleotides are TGTGCCAGTAGTATAGATGCTACAGCTAACAATGAGCAGTTCTTC. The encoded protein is CASSIDATANNEQFF.

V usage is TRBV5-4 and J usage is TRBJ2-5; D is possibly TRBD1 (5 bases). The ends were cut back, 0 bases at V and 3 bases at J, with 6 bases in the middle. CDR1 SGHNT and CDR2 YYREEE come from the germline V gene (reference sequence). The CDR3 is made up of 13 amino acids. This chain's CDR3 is CASSLVQEETQYF. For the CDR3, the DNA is TGTGCCAGCAGCTTGGTACAGGAAGAGACCCAGTACTTC.

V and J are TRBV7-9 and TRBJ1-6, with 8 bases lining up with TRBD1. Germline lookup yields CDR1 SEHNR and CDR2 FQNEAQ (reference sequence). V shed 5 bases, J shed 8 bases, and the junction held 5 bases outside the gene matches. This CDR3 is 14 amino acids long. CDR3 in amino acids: CASSLQGGDSPLHF. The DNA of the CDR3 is TGTGCCAGCAGCCTACAGGGGGGGGATTCACCCCTCCACTTT.